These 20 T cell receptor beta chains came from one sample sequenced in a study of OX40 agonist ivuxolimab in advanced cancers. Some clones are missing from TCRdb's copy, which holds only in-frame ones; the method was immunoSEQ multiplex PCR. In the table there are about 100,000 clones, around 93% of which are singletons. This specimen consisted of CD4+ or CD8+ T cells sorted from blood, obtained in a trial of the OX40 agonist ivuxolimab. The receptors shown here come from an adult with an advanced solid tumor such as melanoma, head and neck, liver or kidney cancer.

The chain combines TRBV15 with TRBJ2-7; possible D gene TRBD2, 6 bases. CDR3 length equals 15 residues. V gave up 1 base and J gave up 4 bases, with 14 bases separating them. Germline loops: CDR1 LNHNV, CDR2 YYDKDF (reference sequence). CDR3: CATSRAYGGSYEQYF. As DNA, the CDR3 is TGTGCCACCAGCAGAGCTTACGGGGGATCGTACGAGCAGTACTTC. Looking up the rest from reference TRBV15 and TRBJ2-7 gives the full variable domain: DAMVIQNPRYQVTQFGKPVTLSCSQTLNHNVMYWYQQKSSQAPKLLFHYYDKDFNNEADTPDNFQSRRPNTSFCFLDIRSPGLGDTAMYLCATSRAYGGSYEQYFGPGTRLTVT.

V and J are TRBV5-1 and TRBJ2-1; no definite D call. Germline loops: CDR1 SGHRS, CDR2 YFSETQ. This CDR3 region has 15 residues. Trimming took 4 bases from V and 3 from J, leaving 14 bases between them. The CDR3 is CASSLSVGIYNEQFF. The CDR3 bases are TGCGCCAGCAGCCTTAGTGTTGGAATCTACAATGAGCAGTTCTTC.

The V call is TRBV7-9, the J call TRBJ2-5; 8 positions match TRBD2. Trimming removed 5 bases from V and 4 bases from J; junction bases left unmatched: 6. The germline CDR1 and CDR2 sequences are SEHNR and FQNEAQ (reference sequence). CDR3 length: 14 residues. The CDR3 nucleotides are TGTGCCAGCAGCCCGGGGGGGGCGCGAGAGACCCAGTACTTC. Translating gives CASSPGGARETQYF.

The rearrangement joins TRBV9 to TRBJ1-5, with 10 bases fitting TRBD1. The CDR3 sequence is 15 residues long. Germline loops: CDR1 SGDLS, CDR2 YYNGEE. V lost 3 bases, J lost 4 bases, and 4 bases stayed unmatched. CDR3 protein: CASSGGTGENQPQHF. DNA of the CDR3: TGTGCCAGCAGCGGCGGGACAGGGGAAAATCAGCCCCAGCATTTT.

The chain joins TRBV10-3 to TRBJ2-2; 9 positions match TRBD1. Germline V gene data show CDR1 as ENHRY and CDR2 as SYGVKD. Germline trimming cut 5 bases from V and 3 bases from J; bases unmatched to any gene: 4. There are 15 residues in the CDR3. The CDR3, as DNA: TGTGCCATCAGTTCGACAGGGGGGGACACCGGGGAGCTGTTTTTT. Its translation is CAISSTGGDTGELFF.

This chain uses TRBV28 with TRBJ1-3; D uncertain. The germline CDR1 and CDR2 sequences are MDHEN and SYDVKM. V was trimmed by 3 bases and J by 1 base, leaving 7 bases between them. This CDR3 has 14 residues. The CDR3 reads CASSFGHSGNTIYF. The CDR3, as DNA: TGTGCCAGCAGTTTTGGGCATTCTGGAAACACCATATATTTT.

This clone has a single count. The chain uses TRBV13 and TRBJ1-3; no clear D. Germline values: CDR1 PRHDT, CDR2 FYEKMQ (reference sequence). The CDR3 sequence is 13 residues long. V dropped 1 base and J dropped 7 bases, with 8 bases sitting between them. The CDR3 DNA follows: TGTGCCAGCAGCTTAGCACTAAAGAACACCATATATTTT. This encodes CASSLALKNTIYF.

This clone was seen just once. DNA of the CDR3: TGTGCCAGCAGCCTCGACAGGGCTGGGACCCAGTACTTC. Translation gives CASSLDRAGTQYF. This rearrangement joins TRBV7-2 to TRBJ2-5; 7 positions agree with TRBD1. Trimming at V came to 5 bases and at J to 7 bases, leaving 7 bases not matched to a gene. The CDR3 totals 13 residues. Germline assignment: CDR1 SGHTA and CDR2 FQGNSA. Drawing the rest from reference TRBV7-2 and TRBJ2-5, the complete variable domain is GAGVSQSPSNKVTEKGKDVELRCDPISGHTALYWYRQSLGQGLEFLIYFQGNSAPDKSGLPSDRFSAERTGGSVSTLTIQRTQQEDSAVYLCASSLDRAGTQYFGPGTRLLVL.

In nucleotides, the CDR3 is TGTGCCATCAGTTTCGGGGCGGCGGAGGAGCAGTACTTC. Residues: CAISFGAAEEQYF. The chain combines TRBV10-3 with TRBJ2-7, with D perhaps given as TRBD1 or TRBD2 (5 bases each). Germline CDR1 ENHRY, CDR2 SYGVKD. Trimming pared 5 bases from V and 7 bases from J, leaving 15 bases between. The CDR3 length is 13 residues.

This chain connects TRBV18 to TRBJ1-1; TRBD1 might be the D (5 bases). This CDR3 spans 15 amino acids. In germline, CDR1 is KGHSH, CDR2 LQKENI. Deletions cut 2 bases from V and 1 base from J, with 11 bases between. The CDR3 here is CASSPYGGANTEAFF. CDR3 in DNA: TGTGCCAGCTCACCATACGGTGGGGCGAACACTGAAGCTTTCTTT.

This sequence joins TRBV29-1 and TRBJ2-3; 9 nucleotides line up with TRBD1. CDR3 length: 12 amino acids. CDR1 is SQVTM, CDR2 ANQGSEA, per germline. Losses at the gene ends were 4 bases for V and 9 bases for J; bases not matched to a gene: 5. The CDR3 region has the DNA TGCAGCGTTGGGACAGGGGCAGGGACGCAGTATTTT. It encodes CSVGTGAGTQYF.

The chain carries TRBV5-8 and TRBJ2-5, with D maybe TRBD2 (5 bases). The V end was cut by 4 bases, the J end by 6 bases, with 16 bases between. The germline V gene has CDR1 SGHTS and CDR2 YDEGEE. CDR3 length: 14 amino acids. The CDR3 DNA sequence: TGTGCCAGCAGCCGGACGGTAGGAGGAAAGACCCAGTACTTC. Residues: CASSRTVGGKTQYF.

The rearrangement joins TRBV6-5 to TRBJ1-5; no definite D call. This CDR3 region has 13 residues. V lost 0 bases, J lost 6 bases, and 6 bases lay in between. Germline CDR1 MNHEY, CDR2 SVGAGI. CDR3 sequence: CASSYSRGQPQHF. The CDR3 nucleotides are TGTGCCAGCAGTTACTCAAGAGGTCAGCCCCAGCATTTT.

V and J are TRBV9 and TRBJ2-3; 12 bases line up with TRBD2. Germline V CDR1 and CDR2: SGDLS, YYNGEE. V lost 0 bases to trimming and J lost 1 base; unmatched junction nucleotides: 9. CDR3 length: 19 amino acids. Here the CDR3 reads CASSVGTSGRRAGTDTQYF. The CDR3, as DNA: TGTGCCAGCAGCGTAGGAACTAGCGGGAGGCGGGCTGGCACAGATACGCAGTATTTT. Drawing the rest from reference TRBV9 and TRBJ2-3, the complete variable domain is DSGVTQTPKHLITATGQRVTLRCSPRSGDLSVYWYQQSLDQGLQFLIQYYNGEERAKGNILERFSAQQFPDLHSELNLSSLELGDSALYFCASSVGTSGRRAGTDTQYFGPGTRLTVL.

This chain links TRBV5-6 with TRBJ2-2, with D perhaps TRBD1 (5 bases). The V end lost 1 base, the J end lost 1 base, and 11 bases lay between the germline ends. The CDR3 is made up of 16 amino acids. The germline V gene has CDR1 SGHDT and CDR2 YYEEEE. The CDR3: CASSLTGRWNTGELFF. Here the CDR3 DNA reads TGTGCCAGCAGCTTGACAGGAAGATGGAACACCGGGGAGCTGTTTTTT. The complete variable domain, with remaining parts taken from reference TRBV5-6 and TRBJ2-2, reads DAGVTQSPTHLIKTRGQQVTLRCSPKSGHDTVSWYQQALGQGPQFIFQYYEEEERQRGNFPDRFSGHQFPNYSSELNVNALLLGDSALYLCASSLTGRWNTGELFFGEGSRLTVL.

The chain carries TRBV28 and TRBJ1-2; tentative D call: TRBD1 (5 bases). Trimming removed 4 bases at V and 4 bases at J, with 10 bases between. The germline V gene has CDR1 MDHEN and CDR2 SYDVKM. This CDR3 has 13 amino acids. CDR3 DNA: TGTGCCAGCAGTTCCGGGACCTTCTATGGCTACACCTTC. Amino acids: CASSSGTFYGYTF.

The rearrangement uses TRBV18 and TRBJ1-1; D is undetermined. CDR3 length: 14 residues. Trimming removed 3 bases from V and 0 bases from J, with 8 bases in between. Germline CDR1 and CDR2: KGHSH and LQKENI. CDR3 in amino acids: CASSPSQLNTEAFF. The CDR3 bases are TGTGCCAGCTCACCGTCACAGTTGAACACTGAAGCTTTCTTT.

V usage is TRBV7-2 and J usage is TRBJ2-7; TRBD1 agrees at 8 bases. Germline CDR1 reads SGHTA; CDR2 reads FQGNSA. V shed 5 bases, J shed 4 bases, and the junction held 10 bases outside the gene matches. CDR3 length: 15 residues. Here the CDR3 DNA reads TGTGCCAGCAGCCCCGGAGGGACAGGCCGATACGAGCAGTACTTC. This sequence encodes CASSPGGTGRYEQYF.

The CDR3 region is CASSQTGSSLSPQHF. The CDR3 nucleotides read TGTGCCAGCAGCCAAACAGGGAGCAGTTTATCGCCCCAGCATTTT. The chain carries TRBV4-2 and TRBJ1-5; perhaps TRBD1 as D (6 bases). Trimming left V 2 bases short and J 9 bases short, with 17 bases between. The CDR3 spans 15 residues. Germline V gene lookup returns CDR1 LGHNA and CDR2 YNFKEQ.

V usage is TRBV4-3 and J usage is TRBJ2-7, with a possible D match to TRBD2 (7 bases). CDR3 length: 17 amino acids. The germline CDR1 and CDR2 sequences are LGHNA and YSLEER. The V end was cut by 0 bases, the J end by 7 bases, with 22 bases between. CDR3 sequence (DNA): TGCGCCAGCAGCCAAGATCTGGGGGGGGCTCCTTACGAGGAGCAGTACTTC. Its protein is CASSQDLGGAPYEEQYF.